The 5 T cell receptor beta chains in this list originate from one sample, sequenced in a study of T cells expressing NK-cell markers. From its re-call of the 5' RACE reads, TCRdb lists each CDR3 protein once, without DNA. The listing records around 180,000 distinct CDR3 sequences. Input material: blood T cells: a sorted CD56 or NKG2C T cell subset, CD4+ or CD8+ T cells, or bulk PBMC T cells (not recorded which). The receptor set was obtained from a man aged 18-69 years in good health.

V gene TRBV2 combines with J gene TRBJ2-1; without DNA, the TCRdb call of TRBD1 cannot be checked. Germline CDR1 is SNHLY and CDR2 is FYNNEI. This CDR3 region has 18 residues. The CDR3: CASDGGTGDIFLYNEQFF.

The rearrangement joins TRBV27 to TRBJ1-1; TCRdb outputs TRBD1, but without DNA this stays unchecked. Looked up from germline, CDR1 is MNHEY and CDR2 is SMNVEV (reference sequence). This CDR3 contains 13 residues. The CDR3 loop reads CASSWGTDTEAFF.

V usage is TRBV24-1 and J usage is TRBJ2-1. The CDR3 sequence is 13 residues long. CDR1 is KGHDR, CDR2 SFDVKD, per germline. CDR3 region: CATSGLRYNEQFF.

This chain joins TRBV9 and TRBJ1-1; absent DNA, TCRdb's TRBD1 call cannot be checked. The CDR3 contains 17 residues. Germline CDR1 reads SGDLS; CDR2 reads YYNGEE. CDR3 residues: CASSGPGQGFSHTEAFF.

V usage is TRBV20-1 and J usage is TRBJ2-1; without DNA, the TCRdb call of TRBD2 cannot be checked. Germline-derived CDR1 and CDR2 are DFQATT and SNEGSKA (reference sequence). The CDR3 has 14 amino acids. The CDR3 protein is CSARVAGGINEQFF.